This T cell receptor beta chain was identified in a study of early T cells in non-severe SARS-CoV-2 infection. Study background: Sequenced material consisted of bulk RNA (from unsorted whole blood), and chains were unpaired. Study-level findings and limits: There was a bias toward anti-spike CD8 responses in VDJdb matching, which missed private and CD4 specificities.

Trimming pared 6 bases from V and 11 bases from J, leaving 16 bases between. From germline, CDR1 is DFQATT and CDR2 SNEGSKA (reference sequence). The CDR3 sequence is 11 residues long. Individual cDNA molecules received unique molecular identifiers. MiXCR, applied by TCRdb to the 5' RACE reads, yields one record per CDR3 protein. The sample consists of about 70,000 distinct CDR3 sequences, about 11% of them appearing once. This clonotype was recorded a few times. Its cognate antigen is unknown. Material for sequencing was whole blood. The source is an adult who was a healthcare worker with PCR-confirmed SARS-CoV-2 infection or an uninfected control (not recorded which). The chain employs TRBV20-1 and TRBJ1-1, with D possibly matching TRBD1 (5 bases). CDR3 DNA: TGCAGTGCCACCAACAGGTTATGGGCTTTCTTT. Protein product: CSATNRLWAFF.